This TCR beta chain came from a study of T cell changes during pregnancy in multiple sclerosis. V lost 2 bases, J lost 6 bases, and 7 bases stayed unmatched. The germline gives CDR1 MNHNY, CDR2 SVGAGI (reference sequence). This CDR3 is 14 amino acids long. Repertoires were generated with immunoSEQ multiplex PCR, while TCRdb's copy carries only in-frame clones and drops some. Among 55,000 to 70,000 clones listed, 85% to 95% were seen once. This chain links TRBV6-6 with TRBJ2-7, with 7 bases fitting TRBD2. Sequences were derived from CD4+ T cells from peripheral blood mononuclear cells, sampled after pregnancy. The clonotype originates from a female donor with multiple sclerosis, enrolled in a pregnancy study. CDR3 protein: CASSYGAGVGEQYF. The DNA of the CDR3 is TGTGCCAGCAGTTACGGGGCGGGAGTGGGCGAGCAGTACTTC.